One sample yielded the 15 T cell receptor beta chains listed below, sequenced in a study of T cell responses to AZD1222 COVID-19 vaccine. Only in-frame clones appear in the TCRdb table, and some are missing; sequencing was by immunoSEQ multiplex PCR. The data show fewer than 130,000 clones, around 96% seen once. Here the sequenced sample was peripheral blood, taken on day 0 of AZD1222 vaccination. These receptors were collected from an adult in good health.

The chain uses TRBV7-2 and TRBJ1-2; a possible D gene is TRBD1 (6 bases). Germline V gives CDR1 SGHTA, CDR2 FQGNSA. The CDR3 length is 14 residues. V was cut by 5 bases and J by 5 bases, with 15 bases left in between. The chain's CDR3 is CASSPPWTDYGYTF. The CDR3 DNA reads TGTGCCAGCAGCCCACCGTGGACAGATTATGGCTACACCTTC.

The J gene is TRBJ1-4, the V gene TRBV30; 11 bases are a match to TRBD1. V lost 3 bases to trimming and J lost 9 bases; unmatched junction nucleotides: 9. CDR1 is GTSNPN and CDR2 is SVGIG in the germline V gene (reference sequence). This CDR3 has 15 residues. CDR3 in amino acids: CAWRDPGQGVQKLFF. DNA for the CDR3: TGTGCCTGGAGAGACCCGGGACAGGGGGTACAAAAACTGTTTTTT.

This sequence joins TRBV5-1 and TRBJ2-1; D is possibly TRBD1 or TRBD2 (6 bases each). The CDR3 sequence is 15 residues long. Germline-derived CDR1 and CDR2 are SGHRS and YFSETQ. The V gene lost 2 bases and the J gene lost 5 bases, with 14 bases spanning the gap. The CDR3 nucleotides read TGCGCCAGCAGCTTCCCGGGGGCCGACGACAATGAGCAGTTCTTC. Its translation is CASSFPGADDNEQFF.

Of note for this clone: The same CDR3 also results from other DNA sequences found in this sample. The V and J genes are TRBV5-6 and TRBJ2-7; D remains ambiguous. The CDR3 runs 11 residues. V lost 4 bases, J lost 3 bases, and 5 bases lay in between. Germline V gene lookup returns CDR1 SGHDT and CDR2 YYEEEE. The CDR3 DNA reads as TGTGCCAGCAGCCTTCGCTACGAGCAGTACTTC. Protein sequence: CASSLRYEQYF.

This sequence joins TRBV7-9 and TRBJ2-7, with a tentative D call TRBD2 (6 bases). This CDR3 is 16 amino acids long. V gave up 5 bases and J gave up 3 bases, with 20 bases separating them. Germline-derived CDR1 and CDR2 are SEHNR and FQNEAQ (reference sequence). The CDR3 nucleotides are TGTGCCAGCAGCCTTTACGCGGCGGGATTCGTCTACGAGCAGTACTTC. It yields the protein CASSLYAAGFVYEQYF.

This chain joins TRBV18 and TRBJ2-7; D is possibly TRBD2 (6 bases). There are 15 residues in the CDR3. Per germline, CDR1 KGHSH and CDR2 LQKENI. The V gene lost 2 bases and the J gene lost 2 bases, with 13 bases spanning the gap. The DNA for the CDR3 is TGTGCCAGCTCACCATCTCCGGGAGCGGCCTACGAGCAGTACTTC. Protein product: CASSPSPGAAYEQYF.

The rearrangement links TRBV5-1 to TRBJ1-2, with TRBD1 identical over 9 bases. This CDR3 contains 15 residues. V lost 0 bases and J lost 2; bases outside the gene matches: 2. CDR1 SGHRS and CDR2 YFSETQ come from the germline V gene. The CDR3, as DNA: TGCGCCAGCAGCTTGGGGACAGGGGAGAACTATGGCTACACCTTC. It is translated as CASSLGTGENYGYTF.

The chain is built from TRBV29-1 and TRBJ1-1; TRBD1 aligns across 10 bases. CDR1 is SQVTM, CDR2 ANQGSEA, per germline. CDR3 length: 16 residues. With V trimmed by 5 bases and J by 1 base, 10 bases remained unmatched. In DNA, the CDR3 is TGCAGCGTTTCCAACCATCGACAGGGGGCGAACACTGAAGCTTTCTTT. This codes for CSVSNHRQGANTEAFF.

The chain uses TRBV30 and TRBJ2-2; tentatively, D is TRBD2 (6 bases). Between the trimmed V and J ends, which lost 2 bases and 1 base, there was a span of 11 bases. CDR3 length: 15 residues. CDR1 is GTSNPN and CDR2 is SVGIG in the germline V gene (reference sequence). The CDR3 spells CAWSRLAMNTGELFF. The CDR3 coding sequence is TGTGCCTGGAGTAGGCTAGCGATGAACACCGGGGAGCTGTTTTTT.

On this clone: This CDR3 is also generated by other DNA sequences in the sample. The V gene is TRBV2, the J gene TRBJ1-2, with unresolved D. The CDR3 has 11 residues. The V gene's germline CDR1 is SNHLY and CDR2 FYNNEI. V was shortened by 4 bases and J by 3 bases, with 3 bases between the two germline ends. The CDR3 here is CASSGHYGYTF. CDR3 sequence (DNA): TGTGCCAGCAGTGGTCACTATGGCTACACCTTC.

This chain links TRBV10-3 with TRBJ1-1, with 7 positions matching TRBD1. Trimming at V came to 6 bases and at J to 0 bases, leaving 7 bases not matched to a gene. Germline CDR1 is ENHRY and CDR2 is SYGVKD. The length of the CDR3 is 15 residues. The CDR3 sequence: CAIRKTGQMNTEAFF. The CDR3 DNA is TGTGCCATCAGGAAAACGGGACAGATGAACACTGAAGCTTTCTTT.

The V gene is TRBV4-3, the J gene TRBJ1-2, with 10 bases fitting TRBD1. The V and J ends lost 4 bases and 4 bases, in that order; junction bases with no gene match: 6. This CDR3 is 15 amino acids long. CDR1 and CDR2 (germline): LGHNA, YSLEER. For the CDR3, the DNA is TGCGCCAGCAGCCCGGACGGACAGGGGGTCTATGGCTACACCTTC. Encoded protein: CASSPDGQGVYGYTF.

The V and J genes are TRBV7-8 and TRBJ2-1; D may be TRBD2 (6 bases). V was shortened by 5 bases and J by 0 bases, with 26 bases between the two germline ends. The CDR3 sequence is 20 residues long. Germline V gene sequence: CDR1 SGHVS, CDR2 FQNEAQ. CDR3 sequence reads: CASSPIFGSLEESSYNEQFF. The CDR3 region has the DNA TGTGCCAGCAGCCCCATTTTCGGGAGTTTAGAAGAAAGCTCCTACAATGAGCAGTTCTTC.

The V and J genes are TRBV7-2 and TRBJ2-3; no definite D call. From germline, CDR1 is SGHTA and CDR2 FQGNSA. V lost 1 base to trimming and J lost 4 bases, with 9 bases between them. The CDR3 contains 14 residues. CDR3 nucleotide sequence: TGTGCCAGCAGCTTAGGGACCCAATCAGATACGCAGTATTTT. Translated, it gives CASSLGTQSDTQYF.

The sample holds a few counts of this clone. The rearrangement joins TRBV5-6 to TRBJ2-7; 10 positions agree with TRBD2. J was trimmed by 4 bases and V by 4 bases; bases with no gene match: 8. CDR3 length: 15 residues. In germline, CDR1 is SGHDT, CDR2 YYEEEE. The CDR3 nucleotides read TGTGCCAGCAGCGCGTCCGGGACTAGCGTTTACGAGCAGTACTTC. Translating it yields CASSASGTSVYEQYF.